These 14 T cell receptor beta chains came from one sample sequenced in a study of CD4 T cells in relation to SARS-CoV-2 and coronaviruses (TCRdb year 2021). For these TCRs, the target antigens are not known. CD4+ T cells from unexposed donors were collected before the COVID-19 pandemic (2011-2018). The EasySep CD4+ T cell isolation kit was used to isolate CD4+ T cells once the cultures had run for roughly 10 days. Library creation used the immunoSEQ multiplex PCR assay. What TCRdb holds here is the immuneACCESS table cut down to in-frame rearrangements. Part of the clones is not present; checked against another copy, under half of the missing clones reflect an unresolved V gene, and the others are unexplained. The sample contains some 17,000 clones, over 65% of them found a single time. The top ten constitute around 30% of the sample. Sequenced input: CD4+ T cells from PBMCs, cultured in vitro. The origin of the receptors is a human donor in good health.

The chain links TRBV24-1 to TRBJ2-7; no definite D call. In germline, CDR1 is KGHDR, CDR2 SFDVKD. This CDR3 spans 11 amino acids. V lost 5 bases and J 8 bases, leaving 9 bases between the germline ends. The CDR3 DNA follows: TGTGCCACCAGTGGTTCCCTCCAGCAGTACTTC. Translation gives CATSGSLQQYF.

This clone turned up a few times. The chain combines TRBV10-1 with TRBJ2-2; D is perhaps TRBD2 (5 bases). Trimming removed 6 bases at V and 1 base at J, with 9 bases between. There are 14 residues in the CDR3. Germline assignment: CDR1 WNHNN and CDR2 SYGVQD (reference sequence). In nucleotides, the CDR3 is TGCGCCAGCAGAAGCCGGGAGAACACCGGGGAGCTGTTTTTT. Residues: CASRSRENTGELFF.

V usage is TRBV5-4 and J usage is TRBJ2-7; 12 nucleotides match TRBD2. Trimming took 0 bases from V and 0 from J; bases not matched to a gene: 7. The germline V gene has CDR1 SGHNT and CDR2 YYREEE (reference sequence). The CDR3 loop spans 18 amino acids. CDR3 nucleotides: TGTGCCAGCAGCTTGGGACTAGCGGGAGATAGGAGCTCCTACGAGCAGTACTTC. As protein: CASSLGLAGDRSSYEQYF.

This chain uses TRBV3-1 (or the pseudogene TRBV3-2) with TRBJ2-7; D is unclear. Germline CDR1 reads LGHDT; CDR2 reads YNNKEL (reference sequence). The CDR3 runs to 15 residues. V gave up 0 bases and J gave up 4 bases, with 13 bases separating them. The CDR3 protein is CASSQDLSSRYEQYF. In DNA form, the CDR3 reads TGTGCCAGCAGCCAAGATCTAAGTAGCCGGTACGAGCAGTACTTC.

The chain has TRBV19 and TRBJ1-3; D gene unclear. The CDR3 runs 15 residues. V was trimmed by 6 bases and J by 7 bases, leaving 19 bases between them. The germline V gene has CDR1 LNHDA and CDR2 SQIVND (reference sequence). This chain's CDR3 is CASRGGRLSRNTIYF. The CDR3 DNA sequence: TGTGCCAGTAGAGGCGGCAGGTTAAGCCGTAACACCATATATTTT.

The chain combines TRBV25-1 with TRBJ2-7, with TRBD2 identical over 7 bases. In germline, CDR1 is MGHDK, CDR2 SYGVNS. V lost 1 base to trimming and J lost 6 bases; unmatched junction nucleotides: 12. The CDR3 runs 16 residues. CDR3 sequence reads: CASSEFLRGVEGEQYF. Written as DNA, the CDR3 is TGTGCCAGCAGTGAATTTTTACGGGGGGTGGAGGGCGAGCAGTACTTC.

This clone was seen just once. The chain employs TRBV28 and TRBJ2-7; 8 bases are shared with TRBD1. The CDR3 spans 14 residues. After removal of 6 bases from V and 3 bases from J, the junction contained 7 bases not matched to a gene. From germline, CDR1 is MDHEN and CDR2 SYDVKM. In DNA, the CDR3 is TGTGCCAGCAGCTTGGGACAGGAGATCTACGAGCAGTACTTC. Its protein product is CASSLGQEIYEQYF.

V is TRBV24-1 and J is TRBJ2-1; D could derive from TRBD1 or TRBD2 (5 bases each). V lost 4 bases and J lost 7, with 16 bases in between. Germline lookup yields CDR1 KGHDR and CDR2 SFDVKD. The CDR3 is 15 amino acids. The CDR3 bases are TGTGCCACCAGTGAGTTCGGATTGGGGGTGAATGAGCAGTTCTTC. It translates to CATSEFGLGVNEQFF.

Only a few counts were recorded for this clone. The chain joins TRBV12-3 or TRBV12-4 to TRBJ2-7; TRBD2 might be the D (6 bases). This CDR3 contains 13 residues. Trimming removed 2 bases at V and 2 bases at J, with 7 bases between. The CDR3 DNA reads TGTGCCAGCAGTTTAAGGACTACCTACGAGCAGTACTTC. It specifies CASSLRTTYEQYF.

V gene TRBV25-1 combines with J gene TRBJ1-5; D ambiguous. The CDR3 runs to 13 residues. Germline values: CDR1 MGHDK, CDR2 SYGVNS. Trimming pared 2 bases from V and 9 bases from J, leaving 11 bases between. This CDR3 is CASSEGNRGPQHF. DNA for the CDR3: TGTGCCAGCAGTGAAGGCAACCGGGGGCCCCAGCATTTT.

The CDR3 region has the DNA TGTGCCAGCAGCCCTTATGGGGATGGCAATCAGCCCCAGCATTTT. Its protein product is CASSPYGDGNQPQHF. V gene TRBV28 combines with J gene TRBJ1-5, with D unclear. Germline V gene data show CDR1 as MDHEN and CDR2 as SYDVKM. This CDR3 contains 15 residues. The V and J ends lost 6 bases and 2 bases respectively, with 14 bases between them.

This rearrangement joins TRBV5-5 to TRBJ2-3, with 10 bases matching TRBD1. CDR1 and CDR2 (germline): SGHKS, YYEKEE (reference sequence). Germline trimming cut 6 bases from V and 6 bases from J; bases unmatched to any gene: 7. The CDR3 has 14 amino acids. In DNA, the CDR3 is TGTGCCAGCAATGGACAGGGGGTTGCGGATACGCAGTATTTT. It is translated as CASNGQGVADTQYF.

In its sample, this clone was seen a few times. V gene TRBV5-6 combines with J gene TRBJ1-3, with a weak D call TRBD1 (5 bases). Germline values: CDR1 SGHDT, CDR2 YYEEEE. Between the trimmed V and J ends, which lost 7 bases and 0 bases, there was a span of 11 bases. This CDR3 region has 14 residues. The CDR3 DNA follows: TGTGCCAGCGTCGCCCAGGGCTCTGGAAACACCATATATTTT. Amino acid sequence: CASVAQGSGNTIYF.

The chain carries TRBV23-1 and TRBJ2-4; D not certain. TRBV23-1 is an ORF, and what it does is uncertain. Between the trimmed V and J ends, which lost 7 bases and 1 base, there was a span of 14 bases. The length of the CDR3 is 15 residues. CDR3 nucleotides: TGCGCCAGCACCCAGCCTCCGCTCGCCAAAAACATTCAGTACTTC. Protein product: CASTQPPLAKNIQYF.